This is a list of T cell receptor beta chains from one sample in a study of blood T cell repertoires in COVID-19. Sequencing used immunoSEQ multiplex PCR; TCRdb keeps in-frame clones, though not all of them. Of approximately 90,000 clones listed, around 75% are singletons. Sequencing was carried out using peripheral blood. The receptors come from a man between 65 and 79 years old with COVID-19, enrolled during active disease. CDR3s include the opening cysteine and the closing phenylalanine or tryptophan. The D gene is left open where the match is weak. Only some rows state a clone size, as once, few, many or a class for expanded clones.

CDR3aa: CASSQDLGGGDRGYTF; CDR3nt: TGCGCCAGCAGCCAAGATTTGGGGGGAGGAGACCGTGGCTACACCTTC; abundance: NA; j_gene: TRBJ1-2; d_gene: NA; v_gene: TRBV4-3
CDR3aa: CASSLGGGIQTEAFF; CDR3nt: TGTGCCAGCAGCTTGGGCGGAGGGATTCAGACTGAAGCTTTCTTT; abundance: NA; j_gene: TRBJ1-1; d_gene: NA; v_gene: TRBV11-3
CDR3aa: CASSARAGANTEAFF; CDR3nt: TGTGCCAGCAGCGCCCGGGCGGGCGCGAACACTGAAGCTTTCTTT; abundance: NA; j_gene: TRBJ1-1; d_gene: NA; v_gene: TRBV7-9
CDR3aa: CASSYDRYYTGELFF; CDR3nt: TGCGCCAGCAGCTACGACAGGTACTACACCGGGGAGCTGTTTTTT; abundance: NA; j_gene: TRBJ2-2; d_gene: NA; v_gene: TRBV4-1
CDR3aa: CASSLSPLTGTGELFF; CDR3nt: TGTGCCAGCAGCTTATCCCCACTGACTGGGACTGGGGAGCTGTTTTTT; abundance: NA; j_gene: TRBJ2-2; d_gene: NA; v_gene: TRBV7-3
CDR3aa: CASSYSRGGTQYF; CDR3nt: TGTGCCAGCAGTTACTCAAGGGGGGGGACCCAGTACTTC; abundance: few; j_gene: TRBJ2-5; d_gene: NA; v_gene: TRBV6-5
CDR3aa: CATSDLVAGGPDEQFF; CDR3nt: TGTGCCACCAGTGATTTGGTTGCGGGAGGGCCCGATGAGCAGTTCTTC; abundance: NA; j_gene: TRBJ2-1; d_gene: TRBD2; v_gene: TRBV24-1
CDR3aa: CAWVRANTEAFF; CDR3nt: TGTGCCTGGGTGAGAGCGAACACTGAAGCTTTCTTT; abundance: NA; j_gene: TRBJ1-1; d_gene: NA; v_gene: TRBV30
CDR3aa: CASSSGLRGELFF; CDR3nt: TGTGCCAGCAGTTCAGGGCTTCGCGGGGAGCTGTTTTTT; abundance: NA; j_gene: TRBJ2-2; d_gene: NA; v_gene: TRBV12-3/TRBV12-4
CDR3aa: CASSLGTGIYNEQFF; CDR3nt: TGTGCCAGCAGCTTAGGTACAGGAATTTACAATGAGCAGTTCTTC; abundance: NA; j_gene: TRBJ2-1; d_gene: NA; v_gene: TRBV13
CDR3aa: CASRSRGQETQYF; CDR3nt: TGTGCCAGTAGGAGCAGGGGGCAAGAGACCCAGTACTTC; abundance: NA; j_gene: TRBJ2-5; d_gene: TRBD1; v_gene: TRBV19
CDR3aa: CAISLDRGLGGYTF; CDR3nt: TGTGCCATCAGCTTGGACAGGGGATTAGGTGGCTACACCTTC; abundance: NA; j_gene: TRBJ1-2; d_gene: TRBD1; v_gene: TRBV10-3
CDR3aa: CATLAGSSGTSGRRFREQYF; CDR3nt: TGTGCCACCCTAGCGGGCAGCTCCGGGACTAGCGGGAGAAGGTTTAGGGAGCAGTACTTC; abundance: NA; j_gene: TRBJ2-7; d_gene: NA; v_gene: TRBV21-1
CDR3aa: CASSYGVGTDTQYF; CDR3nt: TGTGCCAGCAGTTACGGGGTTGGCACAGATACGCAGTATTTT; abundance: NA; j_gene: TRBJ2-3; d_gene: NA; v_gene: TRBV7-6
CDR3aa: CASSLIGGASDTQYF; CDR3nt: TGTGCCAGCAGTTTGATCGGGGGGGCCTCAGATACGCAGTATTTT; abundance: once; j_gene: TRBJ2-3; d_gene: TRBD2; v_gene: TRBV6-6
CDR3aa: CASSLGHTGKNRYTF; CDR3nt: TGCGCCAGCAGCTTGGGACATACAGGGAAGAATCGCTACACCTTC; abundance: NA; j_gene: TRBJ1-2; d_gene: NA; v_gene: TRBV5-1
CDR3aa: CASSPILSGSSYEQYF; CDR3nt: TGTGCCAGCTCACCAATACTTAGCGGCAGCTCCTACGAGCAGTACTTC; abundance: many; j_gene: TRBJ2-7; d_gene: NA; v_gene: TRBV18
CDR3aa: CASSLVTSGGLGEQFF; CDR3nt: TGTGCCAGCAGCTTGGTGACTAGCGGGGGGCTGGGTGAGCAGTTCTTC; abundance: NA; j_gene: TRBJ2-1; d_gene: TRBD2; v_gene: TRBV5-6
CDR3aa: CASSEGQGDTGELFF; CDR3nt: TGTGCCAGCAGTGAAGGGCAGGGTGACACCGGGGAGCTGTTTTTT; abundance: NA; j_gene: TRBJ2-2; d_gene: NA; v_gene: TRBV6-1
CDR3aa: CASSYSSGSSDTQYF; CDR3nt: TGTGCCAGCAGTTACTCTAGCGGGAGCTCAGATACGCAGTATTTT; abundance: NA; j_gene: TRBJ2-3; d_gene: TRBD2; v_gene: TRBV6-2/TRBV6-3
CDR3aa: CASSYQTGQNTEAFF; CDR3nt: TGTGCCAGCAGTTACCAGACAGGGCAGAACACTGAAGCTTTCTTT; abundance: NA; j_gene: TRBJ1-1; d_gene: TRBD1; v_gene: TRBV6-5